The 7 T cell receptor beta chains below were found in one sample sequenced in a study of cytomegalovirus exposure and HLA in healthy donors. PCR was performed using 60 Vbeta and 13 Jbeta primers. Profiling relied on immunoSEQ multiplex PCR, and the TCRdb table lists in-frame clones only, not all of them. The table records 100,000 to 150,000 clones, more than 70% of them present only once. The sample comprised PBMCs. These receptors were collected from a woman aged 55-75 years in good health and CMV-seronegative.

The V and J genes are TRBV5-5 and TRBJ1-2; D perhaps matches TRBD1 (6 bases). The CDR3 has 16 amino acids. V dropped 0 bases and J dropped 4 bases, with 16 bases sitting between them. The germline CDR1 and CDR2 sequences are SGHKS and YYEKEE (reference sequence). CDR3 DNA: TGTGCCAGCAGCTTGGCGGCCGGACAGACTATCTATGGCTACACCTTC. Translation: CASSLAAGQTIYGYTF.

This clone appeared a few times. V and J are TRBV7-3 and TRBJ2-5; TRBD2 is a possible D gene (6 bases). This CDR3 region has 11 residues. CDR1 SGHTA and CDR2 FQGTGA come from the germline V gene. Trimming removed 9 bases at V and 5 bases at J, with 10 bases between. In nucleotides, the CDR3 is TGTGCCAGATGTCGGGGGGAGACCCAGTACTTC. Its protein product is CARCRGETQYF.

Only a few counts were recorded for this clone. The chain joins TRBV5-4 to TRBJ1-1; D unresolved. There are 15 residues in the CDR3. The V end was cut by 0 bases, the J end by 2 bases, with 11 bases between. The germline V gene encodes CDR1 SGHNT and CDR2 YYREEE (reference sequence). The CDR3 reads CASSLGAELNTEAFF. DNA for the CDR3: TGTGCCAGCAGCTTGGGGGCAGAGCTCAACACTGAAGCTTTCTTT.

V and J are TRBV6-6 and TRBJ1-1; D not resolved. The germline V and J ends were trimmed by 0 bases and 2 bases, with 10 bases remaining between them. This CDR3 contains 15 residues. Looked up from germline, CDR1 is MNHNY and CDR2 is SVGAGI (reference sequence). CDR3 bases: TGTGCCAGCAGTTACTCCTACTCCCGAAACACTGAAGCTTTCTTT. This encodes CASSYSYSRNTEAFF.

V usage is TRBV10-2 and J usage is TRBJ2-2; D might be TRBD2 (5 bases). The V gene's germline CDR1 is WSHSY and CDR2 SAAADI. The CDR3 sequence is 12 residues long. Between the trimmed V and J ends, which lost 5 bases and 6 bases, there was a span of 7 bases. CDR3 residues: CASSSSAGELFF. CDR3 DNA: TGCGCCAGCAGTAGTAGCGCCGGGGAGCTGTTTTTT.

This chain links TRBV11-2 with TRBJ2-3; 11 bases are a match to TRBD2. From germline, CDR1 is SGHAT and CDR2 FQNNGV. The junction had 1 base not matched to a gene; V was cut back by 3 bases and J by 5 bases. The CDR3 sequence is 14 residues long. CDR3 bases: TGTGCCAGCAGCTTCGGACTAGCGGGAGATACGCAGTATTTT. It yields the protein CASSFGLAGDTQYF.

Details on this clone: A read error may produce the germline difference seen at one junction end. Other DNA sequences of this sample code for an identical CDR3. The chain is built from TRBV5-1 and TRBJ2-3; D is ambiguous. Germline CDR1 SGHRS, CDR2 YFSETQ. This CDR3 comprises 12 residues. The CDR3 bases are TGTGCCAGCAGCTTGGCCGGGGATACGCAGTATTTT. Translated: CASSLAGDTQYF.